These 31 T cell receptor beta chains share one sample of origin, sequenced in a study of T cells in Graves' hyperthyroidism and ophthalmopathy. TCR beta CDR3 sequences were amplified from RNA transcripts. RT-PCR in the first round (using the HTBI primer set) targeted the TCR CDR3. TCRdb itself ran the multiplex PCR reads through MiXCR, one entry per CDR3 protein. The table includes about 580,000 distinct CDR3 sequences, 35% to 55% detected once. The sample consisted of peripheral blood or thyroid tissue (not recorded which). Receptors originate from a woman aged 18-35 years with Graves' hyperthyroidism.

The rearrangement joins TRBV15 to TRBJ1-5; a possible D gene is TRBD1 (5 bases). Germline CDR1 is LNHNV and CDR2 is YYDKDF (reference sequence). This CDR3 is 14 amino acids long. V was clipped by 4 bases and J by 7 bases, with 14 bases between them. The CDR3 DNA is TGTGCCACCAGCACTGCGGGAGGGGAGCAGCCCCAGCATTTT. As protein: CATSTAGGEQPQHF.

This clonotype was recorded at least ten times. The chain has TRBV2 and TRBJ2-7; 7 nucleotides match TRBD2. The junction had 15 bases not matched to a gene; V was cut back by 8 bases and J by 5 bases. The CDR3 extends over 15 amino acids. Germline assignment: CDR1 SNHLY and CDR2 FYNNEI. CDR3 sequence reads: CASSSTAGAFHEQYF. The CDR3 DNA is TGTGCCAGCTCCTCAACGGCGGGAGCATTCCACGAGCAGTACTTC.

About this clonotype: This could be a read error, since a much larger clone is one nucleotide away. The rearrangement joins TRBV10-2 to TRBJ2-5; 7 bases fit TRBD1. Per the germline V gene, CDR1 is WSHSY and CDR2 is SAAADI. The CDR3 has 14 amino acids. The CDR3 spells CANSPDRLQETQYF. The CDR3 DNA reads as TGTGCCAACTCACCGGACAGGCTCCAAGAGACCCAGTACTTC.

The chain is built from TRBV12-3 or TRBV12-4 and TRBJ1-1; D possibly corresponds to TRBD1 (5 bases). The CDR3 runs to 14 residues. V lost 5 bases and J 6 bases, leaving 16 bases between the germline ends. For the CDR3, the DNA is TGTGCCAGCAGTCCCGGGACCGCGAGGGCTGAAGCTTTCTTT. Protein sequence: CASSPGTARAEAFF.

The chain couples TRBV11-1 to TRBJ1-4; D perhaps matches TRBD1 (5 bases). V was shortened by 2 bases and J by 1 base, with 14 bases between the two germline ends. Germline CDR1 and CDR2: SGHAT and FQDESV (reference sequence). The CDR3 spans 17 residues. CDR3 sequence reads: CASSLFPRDGTNEKLFF. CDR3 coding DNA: TGTGCCAGCAGCTTATTCCCACGGGACGGAACTAATGAAAAACTGTTTTTT.

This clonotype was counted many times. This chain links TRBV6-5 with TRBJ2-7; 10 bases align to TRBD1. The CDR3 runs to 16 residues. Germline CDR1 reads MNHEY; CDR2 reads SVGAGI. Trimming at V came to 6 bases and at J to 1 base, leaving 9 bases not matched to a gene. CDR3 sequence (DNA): TGTGCCAGCAGCCCCCGCGGGACAGGGGCTTCCTACGAGCAGTACTTC. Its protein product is CASSPRGTGASYEQYF.

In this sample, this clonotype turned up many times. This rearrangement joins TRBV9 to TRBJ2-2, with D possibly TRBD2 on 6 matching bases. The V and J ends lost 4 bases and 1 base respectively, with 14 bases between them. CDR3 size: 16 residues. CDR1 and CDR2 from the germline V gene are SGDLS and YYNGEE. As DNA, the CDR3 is TGTGCCAGCAGCTTCTACCGGGACTGGAACACCGGGGAGCTGTTTTTT. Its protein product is CASSFYRDWNTGELFF.

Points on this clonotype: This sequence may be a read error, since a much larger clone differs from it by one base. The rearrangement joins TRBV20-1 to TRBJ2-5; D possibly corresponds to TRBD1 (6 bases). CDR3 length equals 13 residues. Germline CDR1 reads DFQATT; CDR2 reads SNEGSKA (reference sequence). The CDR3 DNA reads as TGCAGTGCTAGCCGGACAGCACAAGAGACCCAGCACTTC. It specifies CSASRTAQETQHF.

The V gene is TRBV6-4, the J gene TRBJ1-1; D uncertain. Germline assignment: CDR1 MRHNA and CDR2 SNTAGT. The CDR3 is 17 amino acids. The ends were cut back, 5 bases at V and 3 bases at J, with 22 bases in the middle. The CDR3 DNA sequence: TGTGCCAGCAGTCCCCTTAGCGGGGAGTCCGGGGACACTGAAGCTTTCTTT. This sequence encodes CASSPLSGESGDTEAFF.

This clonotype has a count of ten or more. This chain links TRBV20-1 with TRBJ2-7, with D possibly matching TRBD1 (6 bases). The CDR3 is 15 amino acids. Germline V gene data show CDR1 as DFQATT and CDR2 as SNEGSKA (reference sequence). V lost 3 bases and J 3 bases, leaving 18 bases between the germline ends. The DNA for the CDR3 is TGCAGTGCTAGTCCCTTCCGCAGGGGCGGCTACGAGCAGTACTTC. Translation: CSASPFRRGGYEQYF.

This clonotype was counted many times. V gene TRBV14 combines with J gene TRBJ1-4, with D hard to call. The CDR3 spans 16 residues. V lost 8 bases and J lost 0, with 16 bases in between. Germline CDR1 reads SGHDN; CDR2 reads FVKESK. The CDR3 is CASRRGQTATNEKLFF. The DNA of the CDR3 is TGTGCCAGCCGGAGAGGCCAGACTGCAACTAATGAAAAACTGTTTTTT.

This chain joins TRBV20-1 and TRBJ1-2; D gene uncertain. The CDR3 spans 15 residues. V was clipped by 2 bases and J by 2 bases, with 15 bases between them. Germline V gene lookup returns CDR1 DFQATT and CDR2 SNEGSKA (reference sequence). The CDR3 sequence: CSARPGSGRNYGYTF. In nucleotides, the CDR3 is TGCAGTGCTAGACCGGGGAGCGGGAGAAACTATGGCTACACCTTC.

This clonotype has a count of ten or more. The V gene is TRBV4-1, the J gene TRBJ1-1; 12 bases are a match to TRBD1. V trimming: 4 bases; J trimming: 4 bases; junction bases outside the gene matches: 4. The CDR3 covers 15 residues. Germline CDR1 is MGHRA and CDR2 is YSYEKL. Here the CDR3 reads CASSLGTGGTTEAFF. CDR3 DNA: TGCGCCAGCAGCCTCGGGACAGGGGGCACCACTGAAGCTTTCTTT.

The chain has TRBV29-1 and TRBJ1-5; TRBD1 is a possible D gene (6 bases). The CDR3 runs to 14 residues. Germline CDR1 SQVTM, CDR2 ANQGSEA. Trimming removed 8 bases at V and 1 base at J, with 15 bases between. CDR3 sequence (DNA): TGCAGCCCCACAGTGGGGGCGAGCAATCAGCCCCAGCATTTT. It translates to CSPTVGASNQPQHF. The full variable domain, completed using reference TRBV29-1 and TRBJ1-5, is SAVISQKPSRDICQRGTSLTIQCQVDSQVTMMFWYRQQPGQSLTLIATANQGSEATYESGFVIDKFPISRPNLTFSTLTVSNMSPEDSSIYLCSPTVGASNQPQHFGDGTRLSIL.

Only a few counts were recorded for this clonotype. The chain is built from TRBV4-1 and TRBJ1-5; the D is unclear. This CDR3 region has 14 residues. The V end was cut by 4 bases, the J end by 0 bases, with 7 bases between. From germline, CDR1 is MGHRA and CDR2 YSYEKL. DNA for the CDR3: TGCGCCAGCAGCCCAGTGAATAGCAATCAGCCCCAGCATTTT. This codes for CASSPVNSNQPQHF.

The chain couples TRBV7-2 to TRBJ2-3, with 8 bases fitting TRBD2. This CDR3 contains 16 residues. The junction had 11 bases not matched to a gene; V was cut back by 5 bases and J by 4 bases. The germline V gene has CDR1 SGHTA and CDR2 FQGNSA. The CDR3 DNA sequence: TGTGCCAGCAGCGACGGACTAGCCCGATCCCCAGATACGCAGTATTTT. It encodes CASSDGLARSPDTQYF. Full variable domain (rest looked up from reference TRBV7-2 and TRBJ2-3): GAGVSQSPSNKVTEKGKDVELRCDPISGHTALYWYRQSLGQGLEFLIYFQGNSAPDKSGLPSDRFSAERTGGSVSTLTIQRTQQEDSAVYLCASSDGLARSPDTQYFGPGTRLTVL.

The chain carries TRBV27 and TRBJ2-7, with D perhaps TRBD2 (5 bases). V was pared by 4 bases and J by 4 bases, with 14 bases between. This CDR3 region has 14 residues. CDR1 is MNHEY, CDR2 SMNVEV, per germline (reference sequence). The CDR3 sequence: CASSSLGGRYEQYF. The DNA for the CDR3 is TGTGCCAGCAGTTCCCTCGGAGGACGGTACGAGCAGTACTTC.

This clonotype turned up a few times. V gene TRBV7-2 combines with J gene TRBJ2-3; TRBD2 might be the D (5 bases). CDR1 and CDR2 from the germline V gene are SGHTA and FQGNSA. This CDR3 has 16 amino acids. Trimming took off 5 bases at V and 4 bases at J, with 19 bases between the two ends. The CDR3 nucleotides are TGTGCCAGCAGCCTCAACGGGATAGGGTATGCAGATACGCAGTATTTT. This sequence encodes CASSLNGIGYADTQYF.

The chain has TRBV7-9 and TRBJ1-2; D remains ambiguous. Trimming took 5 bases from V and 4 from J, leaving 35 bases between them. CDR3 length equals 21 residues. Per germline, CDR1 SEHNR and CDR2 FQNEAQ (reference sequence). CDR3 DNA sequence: TGTGCCAGCAGCCTTTTAGCGGGAGACGAAATTGGGCCACCGGGGAGCTATGGCTACACCTTC. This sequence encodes CASSLLAGDEIGPPGSYGYTF.

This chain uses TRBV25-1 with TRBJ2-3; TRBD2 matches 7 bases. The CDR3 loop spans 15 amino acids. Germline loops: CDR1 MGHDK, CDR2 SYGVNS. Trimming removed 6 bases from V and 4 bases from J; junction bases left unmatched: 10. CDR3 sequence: CASSLLGTNSDTQYF. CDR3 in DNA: TGTGCCAGCAGCCTCCTTGGGACTAACTCAGATACGCAGTATTTT.

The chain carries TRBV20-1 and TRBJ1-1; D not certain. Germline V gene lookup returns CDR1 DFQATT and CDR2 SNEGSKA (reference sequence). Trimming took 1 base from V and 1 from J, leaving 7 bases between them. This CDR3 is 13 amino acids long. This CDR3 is CSARGVTNTEAFF. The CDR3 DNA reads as TGCAGTGCTAGAGGGGTGACGAACACTGAAGCTTTCTTT.

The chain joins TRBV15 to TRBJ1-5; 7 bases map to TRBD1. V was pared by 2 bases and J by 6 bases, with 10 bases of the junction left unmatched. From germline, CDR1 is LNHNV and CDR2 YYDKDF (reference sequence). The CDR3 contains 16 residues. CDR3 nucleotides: TGTGCCACCAGCAGACTCCGGGACAGTAGCGTTCAGCCCCAGCATTTT. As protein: CATSRLRDSSVQPQHF.

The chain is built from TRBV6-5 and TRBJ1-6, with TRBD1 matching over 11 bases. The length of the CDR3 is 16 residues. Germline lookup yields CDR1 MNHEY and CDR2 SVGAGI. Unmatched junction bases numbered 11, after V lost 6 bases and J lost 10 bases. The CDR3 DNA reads TGTGCCAGCAGGGCCGGGACAGGGGGGGGAGGATCACCCCTCCACTTT. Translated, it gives CASRAGTGGGGSPLHF.

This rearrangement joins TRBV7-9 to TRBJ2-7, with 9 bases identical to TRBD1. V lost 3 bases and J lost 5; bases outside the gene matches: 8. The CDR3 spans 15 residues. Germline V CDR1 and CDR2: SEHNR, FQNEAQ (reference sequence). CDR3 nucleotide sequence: TGTGCCAGCAGCTTGGTAGGGACAGGGCGGAACGAGCAGTACTTC. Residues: CASSLVGTGRNEQYF.

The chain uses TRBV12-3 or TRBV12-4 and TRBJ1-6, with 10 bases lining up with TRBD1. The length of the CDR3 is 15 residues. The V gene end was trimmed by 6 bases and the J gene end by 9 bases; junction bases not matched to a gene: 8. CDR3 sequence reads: CASRPGTGDASPLHF. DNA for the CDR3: TGTGCCAGCAGACCTGGGACAGGGGATGCTTCACCCCTCCACTTT.

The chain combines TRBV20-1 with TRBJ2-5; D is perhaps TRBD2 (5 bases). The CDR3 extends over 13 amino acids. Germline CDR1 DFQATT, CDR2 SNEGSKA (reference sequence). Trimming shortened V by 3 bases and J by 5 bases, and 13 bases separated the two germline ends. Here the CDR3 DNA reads TGCAGTGCTAGCCCGGGAATGGGGGAGACCCAGTACTTC. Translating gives CSASPGMGETQYF.

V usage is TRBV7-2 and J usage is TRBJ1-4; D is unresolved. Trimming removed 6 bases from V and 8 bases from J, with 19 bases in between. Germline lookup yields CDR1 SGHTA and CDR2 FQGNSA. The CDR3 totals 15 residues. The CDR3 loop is CASRPTREVYEKLFF. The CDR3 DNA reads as TGTGCCAGCAGGCCAACTAGGGAGGTCTACGAAAAACTGTTTTTT.

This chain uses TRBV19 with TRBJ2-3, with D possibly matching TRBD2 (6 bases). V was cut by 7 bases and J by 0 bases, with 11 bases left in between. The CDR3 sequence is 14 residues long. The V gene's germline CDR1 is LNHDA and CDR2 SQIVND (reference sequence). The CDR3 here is CASTTTSSTDTQYF. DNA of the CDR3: TGTGCCAGTACCACGACTAGTAGCACAGATACGCAGTATTTT. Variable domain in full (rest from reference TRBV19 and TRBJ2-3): DGGITQSPKYLFRKEGQNVTLSCEQNLNHDAMYWYRQDPGQGLRLIYYSQIVNDFQKGDIAEGYSVSREKKESFPLTVTSAQKNPTAFYLCASTTTSSTDTQYFGPGTRLTVL.

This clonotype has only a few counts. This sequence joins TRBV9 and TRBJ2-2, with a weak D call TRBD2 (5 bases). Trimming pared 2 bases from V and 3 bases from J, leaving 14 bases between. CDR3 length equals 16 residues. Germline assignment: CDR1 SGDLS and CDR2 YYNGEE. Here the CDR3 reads CASSVSEIGYTGELFF. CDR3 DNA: TGTGCCAGCAGCGTTAGCGAGATAGGGTACACCGGGGAGCTGTTTTTT.

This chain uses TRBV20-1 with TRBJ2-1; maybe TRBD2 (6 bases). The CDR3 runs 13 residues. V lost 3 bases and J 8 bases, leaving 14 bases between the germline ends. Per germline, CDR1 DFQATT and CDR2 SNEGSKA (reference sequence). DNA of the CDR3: TGCAGTGCTAGGGGGCTAGCGCCTGATGAGCAGTTCTTC. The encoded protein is CSARGLAPDEQFF.

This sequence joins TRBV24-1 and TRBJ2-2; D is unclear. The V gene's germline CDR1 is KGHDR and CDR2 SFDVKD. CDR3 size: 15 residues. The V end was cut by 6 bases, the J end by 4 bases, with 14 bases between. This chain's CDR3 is CATSPAALGTGELFF. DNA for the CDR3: TGTGCCACCAGTCCGGCTGCGTTGGGCACCGGGGAGCTGTTTTTT.